Following are 5 T cell receptor beta chains from one sample sequenced in a study of blood T cell repertoires in COVID-19. Clones were read by immunoSEQ multiplex PCR, and TCRdb kept only the in-frame ones, dropping some. The sample has around 80,000 clones, approximately 86% seen once. The sequenced sample consisted of peripheral blood. All receptors derive from a woman older than 75 with acute or convalescent COVID-19.

The rearrangement uses TRBV27 and TRBJ2-3, with a weak D call TRBD1 (6 bases). CDR3 size: 12 residues. Germline V gene sequence: CDR1 MNHEY, CDR2 SMNVEV (reference sequence). V lost 8 bases and J lost 8, with 14 bases in between. The CDR3 region is CASARGRGTQYF. DNA of the CDR3: TGTGCCAGCGCCAGGGGTCGAGGTACGCAGTATTTT.

The chain links TRBV7-2 to TRBJ2-5; 10 positions match TRBD2. V lost 3 bases, J lost 5 bases, and 6 bases stayed unmatched. Germline values: CDR1 SGHTA, CDR2 FQGNSA. The CDR3 consists of 15 residues. CDR3 loop: CASSFSLAGEETQYF. The DNA for the CDR3 is TGTGCCAGCAGCTTCAGCCTAGCGGGAGAGGAGACCCAGTACTTC. The full variable domain, rest sourced from reference TRBV7-2 and TRBJ2-5, is GAGVSQSPSNKVTEKGKDVELRCDPISGHTALYWYRQSLGQGLEFLIYFQGNSAPDKSGLPSDRFSAERTGGSVSTLTIQRTQQEDSAVYLCASSFSLAGEETQYFGPGTRLLVL.

A few counts support this clone. V usage is TRBV29-1 and J usage is TRBJ2-2; a possible D gene is TRBD2 (6 bases). Germline V lookup: CDR1 SQVTM, CDR2 ANQGSEA. CDR3 size: 15 residues. V was pared by 5 bases and J by 5 bases, with 18 bases between. The CDR3 loop reads CSVRGVAGLTGELFF. CDR3 coding DNA: TGCAGCGTTCGAGGGGTCGCGGGATTGACCGGGGAGCTGTTTTTT.

The chain carries TRBV18 and TRBJ2-7, with D possibly TRBD1 on 6 matching bases. Germline assignment: CDR1 KGHSH and CDR2 LQKENI. The V end lost 0 bases, the J end lost 1 base, and 10 bases lay between the germline ends. This CDR3 region has 15 residues. CDR3 loop: CASSPPGTPSYEQYF. CDR3 nucleotide sequence: TGTGCCAGCTCACCACCCGGGACACCTTCCTACGAGCAGTACTTC. The full variable domain, rest sourced from reference TRBV18 and TRBJ2-7, is NAGVMQNPRHLVRRRGQEARLRCSPMKGHSHVYWYRQLPEEGLKFMVYLQKENIIDESGMPKERFSAEFPKEGPSILRIQQVVRGDSAAYFCASSPPGTPSYEQYFGPGTRLTVT.

The chain uses TRBV24-1 and TRBJ2-1, with 12 bases fitting TRBD2. CDR3 length equals 12 residues. V dropped 5 bases and J dropped 15; count of bases not matched to a gene: 4. Germline V lookup: CDR1 KGHDR, CDR2 SFDVKD. The DNA of the CDR3 is TGTGCCACCAGTGTTGGACTAGCGGGGTGGTTCTTC. It codes for CATSVGLAGWFF.